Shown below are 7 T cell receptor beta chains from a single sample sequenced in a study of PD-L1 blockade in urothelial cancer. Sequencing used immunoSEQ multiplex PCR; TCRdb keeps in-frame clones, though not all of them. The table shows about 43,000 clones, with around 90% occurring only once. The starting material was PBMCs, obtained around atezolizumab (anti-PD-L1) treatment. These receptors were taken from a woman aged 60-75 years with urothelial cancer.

The CDR3 DNA follows: TGTGCCAGCAGCAAAGCGGCGTTGGGACTAGCGGGAGTATTACGCGAGCAGTACTTC. It specifies CASSKAALGLAGVLREQYF. The genes are TRBV21-1 and TRBJ2-7; the tabulated D call, TRBD2, remains unverified against the DNA. TRBV21-1 is a pseudogene locus. The CDR3 contains 19 residues.

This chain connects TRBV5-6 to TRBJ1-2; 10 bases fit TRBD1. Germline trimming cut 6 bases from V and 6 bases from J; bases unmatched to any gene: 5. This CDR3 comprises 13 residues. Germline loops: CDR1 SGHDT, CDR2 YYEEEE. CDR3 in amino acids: CASISTGGNGYTF. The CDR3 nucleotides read TGTGCCAGCATCTCGACAGGGGGCAATGGCTACACCTTC.

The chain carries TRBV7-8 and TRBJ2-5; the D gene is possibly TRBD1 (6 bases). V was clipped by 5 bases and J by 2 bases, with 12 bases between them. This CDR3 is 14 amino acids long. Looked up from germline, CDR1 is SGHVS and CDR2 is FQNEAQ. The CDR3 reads CASSKGRGQETQYF. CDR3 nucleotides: TGTGCCAGCAGCAAAGGCAGGGGACAAGAGACCCAGTACTTC.

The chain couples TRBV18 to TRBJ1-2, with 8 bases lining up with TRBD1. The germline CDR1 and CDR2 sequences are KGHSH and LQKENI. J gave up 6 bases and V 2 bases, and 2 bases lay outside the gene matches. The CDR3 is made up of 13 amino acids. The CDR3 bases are TGTGCCAGCTCACCAGCGACAGGGGATGGCTACACCTTC. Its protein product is CASSPATGDGYTF.

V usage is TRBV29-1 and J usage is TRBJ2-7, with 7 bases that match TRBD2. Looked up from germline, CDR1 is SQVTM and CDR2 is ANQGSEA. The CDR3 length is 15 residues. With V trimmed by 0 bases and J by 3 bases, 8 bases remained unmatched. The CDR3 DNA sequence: TGCAGCGTTGAAGAACCCGCGGGAGCCCTCTACGAGCAGTACTTC. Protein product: CSVEEPAGALYEQYF.

The CDR3 protein is CASRKGLVGYNEQFF. CDR3 sequence (DNA): TGTGCCAGCAGGAAAGGACTAGTTGGCTACAATGAGCAGTTCTTC. The chain joins TRBV6-5 to TRBJ2-1; TRBD2 matches at 7 bases. The J segment lost 3 bases and the V segment lost 6 bases, leaving 8 bases of the junction unmatched. Germline V gives CDR1 MNHEY, CDR2 SVGAGI. This CDR3 has 15 amino acids.

CDR3 in amino acids: CASSARTGLSTDTQYF. The CDR3 DNA follows: TGTGCCAGCAGCGCACGGACAGGTCTTAGCACAGATACGCAGTATTTT. The chain combines TRBV9 with TRBJ2-3, with 7 bases that match TRBD1. The CDR3 is made up of 16 amino acids. Germline assignment: CDR1 SGDLS and CDR2 YYNGEE. After removal of 3 bases from V and 0 bases from J, the junction contained 7 bases not matched to a gene.